The T cell receptor beta chain described here comes from a study of graft-versus-host responses after intestinal transplantation. Background on the study: Those transplanted obtained multivisceral, liver-intestinal, or isolated intestinal grafts. Study-level results: GvH clones were found in recipient marrow; some appeared first in ileum or blood. Among circulating GvH clones, peak levels were associated with early post-transplant declines in HvG clones.

Measured with immunoSEQ multiplex PCR; TCRdb has only the in-frame clones, and not every one. The sample holds over 75,000 clones; around 90% are singletons and the top ten take around 0.067%. Turning to this clone: Its antigen remains unidentified.

The receptor comes from a human donor who was the organ donor for an intestinal transplant. The sequenced sample was unstimulated CD8+ T cells sorted from spleen or lymph node cells, obtained before transplant.

CDR3 protein: CASTGLAETYEQYF. The CDR3 DNA reads TGTGCCAGCACGGGACTAGCGGAGACCTACGAGCAGTACTTC. V is TRBV2 and J is TRBJ2-7; 11 bases map to TRBD2. This CDR3 is built from 14 residues. Germline CDR1 reads SNHLY; CDR2 reads FYNNEI. The V gene end was trimmed by 7 bases and the J gene end by 2 bases; junction bases not matched to a gene: 4.